This TCR beta chain is drawn from a study of beta chain features in type 1 diabetes. Study observations and caveats: In every one of the four CD4+ subsets, TCRB CDR3s were moderately but significantly shorter in Type 1 diabetes patients.

In the case of this clone: Its antigen is unidentified.

All of the isolated RNA was reverse transcribed, so expressed TCRB transcripts were sequenced. The method was immunoSEQ multiplex PCR; TCRdb's version includes in-frame clones alone and lacks a portion of them. The repertoire consists of fewer than 250,000 clones, with about 63% occurring once and the leading ten covering approximately 0.053%. V shed 3 bases, J shed 4 bases, and the junction held 3 bases outside the gene matches. This CDR3 region has 14 residues. CDR1 and CDR2 (germline): SNHLY, FYNNEI. Sequencing was done on a sample of naive CD4+ T cells from blood. This receptor was taken from a man younger than 45 in good health. The chain recombines TRBV2 with TRBJ2-3, with 8 bases identical to TRBD1. This CDR3 is CASSDGQGSDTQYF. CDR3 coding DNA: TGTGCCAGCAGTGATGGACAGGGATCAGATACGCAGTATTTT.